This TCR beta chain was retrieved from a study of chemoradiotherapy in HPV16-positive cancers. Whole-study findings and limits: Candidate HPV-specific clones and E7-related TCR motifs grew in tumor during treatment.

This CDR3 comprises 15 residues. Regarding this clone: As yet, its antigen is unknown.

Profiling relied on immunoSEQ multiplex PCR, and the TCRdb table lists in-frame clones only, not all of them. Among 4,500 to 5,500 clones listed, 74% were seen once. This specimen consisted of tumor tissue, obtained from a patient who underwent chemoradiotherapy. The chain is built from TRBV12-1 and TRBJ2-7; the D call TRBD2 from the table was never checked on the DNA. TRBV12-1 is assigned pseudogene status. The sequence derives from a human donor with HPV-associated anogenital cancer. The CDR3 region has the DNA TGTGCCAGCAGCTCGTTGACTAGTTCTAACTACGAGCAGTACTTC. Amino acid sequence: CASSSLTSSNYEQYF.